This TCR beta chain is from a study of regulatory T cells in long-lasting Graves disease. Time point of the sample: persistent/refractory GD, antithyroid drugs over 5 years with positive TRAb. PBMCs provided the RNA from which the TCR library was made. Building of the TCR beta libraries involved iRepertoire HTBI primers and Arm-PCR of CDR3 regions. MiXCR, applied by TCRdb to the multiplex PCR reads, yields one record per CDR3 protein. The sample lists hundreds of thousands of distinct CDR3 sequences, under 25% seen once, with around 20% in the top ten. This CDR3 has 14 amino acids. The V end was cut by 3 bases, the J end by 1 base, with 10 bases between. The germline CDR1 and CDR2 sequences are SGDLS and YYNGEE.

This TCR was sampled from a female donor with Graves disease. This chain links TRBV9 with TRBJ1-1; D is perhaps TRBD1 (5 bases). The sample was peripheral blood mononuclear cells (PBMCs), taken when the disease was refractory, from a patient treated with antithyroid drugs. The CDR3 protein is CASSGGGENTEAFF. The CDR3 DNA reads as TGTGCCAGCAGCGGCGGGGGAGAGAACACTGAAGCTTTCTTT.